This entry features one T cell receptor beta chain sequence. V was clipped by 3 bases and J by 3 bases, with 12 bases between them. Germline CDR1 reads SGHDT; CDR2 reads YYEEEE. This CDR3 comprises 14 residues. The data derive from a study of technical replicates of blood from several donors. Libraries were prepared by immunoSEQ multiplex PCR; TCRdb keeps only in-frame clonotypes and omits some of them. This sample has more than 50,000 clones, with just under 90% found just once. The receptor comes from a human donor in good health. Some clones in this sample may be carry-over from other donors' samples. Specimen: PBMCs. The chain uses TRBV5-6 and TRBJ2-5; D might be TRBD2 (5 bases). The CDR3 DNA reads as TGTGCCAGCAGCTGGTACGGACTGGAAGAGACCCAGTACTTC. Its translation is CASSWYGLEETQYF.